The sample holds a few counts of the clone carrying this TCR beta chain. The CDR3 runs 15 residues. Germline trimming cut 5 bases from V and 1 base from J; bases unmatched to any gene: 5. Germline CDR1 is LNHDA and CDR2 is SQIVND (reference sequence). Cohorts were determined from participant-reported clinical history. During the 2 weeks before they entered the study, exposed participants had met someone with a PCR-confirmed or clinician-diagnosed COVID-19 case. This sample stems from a study of blood T cell repertoires in COVID-19. Study-wide context: Nucleic acid was either cDNA or gDNA, and it came from T cells, B-cell-depleted T cells, or PBMCs.

Only in-frame clones appear in the TCRdb table, and some are missing; sequencing was by immunoSEQ multiplex PCR. The profile shows about 300,000 clones, roughly 89% of them singletons. The sequenced sample consisted of PBMCs or T cells enriched from blood (not recorded which). The receptor was isolated from a woman aged 45-59 years who had been exposed to COVID-19. The genes are TRBV19 and TRBJ1-5, with 7 positions matching TRBD1. CDR3 in amino acids: CASSSEDRSNQPQHF. Here the CDR3 DNA reads TGTGCCAGTAGTTCAGAGGACAGGAGCAATCAGCCCCAGCATTTT. Filled out from reference TRBV19 and TRBJ1-5, the complete variable domain reads DGGITQSPKYLFRKEGQNVTLSCEQNLNHDAMYWYRQDPGQGLRLIYYSQIVNDFQKGDIAEGYSVSREKKESFPLTVTSAQKNPTAFYLCASSSEDRSNQPQHFGDGTRLSIL.